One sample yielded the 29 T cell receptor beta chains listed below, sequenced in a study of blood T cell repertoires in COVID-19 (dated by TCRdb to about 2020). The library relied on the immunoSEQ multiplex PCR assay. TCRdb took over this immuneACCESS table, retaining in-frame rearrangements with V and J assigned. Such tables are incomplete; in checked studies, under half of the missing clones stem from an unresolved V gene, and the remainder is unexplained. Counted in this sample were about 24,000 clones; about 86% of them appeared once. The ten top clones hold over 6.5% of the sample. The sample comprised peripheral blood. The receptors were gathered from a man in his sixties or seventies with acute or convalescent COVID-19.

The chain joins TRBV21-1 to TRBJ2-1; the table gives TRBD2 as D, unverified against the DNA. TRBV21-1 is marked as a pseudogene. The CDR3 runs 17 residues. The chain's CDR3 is CASSKGTSGRAVGEQFF. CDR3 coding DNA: TGTGCCAGCAGCAAAGGGACTAGCGGGAGGGCAGTAGGTGAGCAGTTCTTC.

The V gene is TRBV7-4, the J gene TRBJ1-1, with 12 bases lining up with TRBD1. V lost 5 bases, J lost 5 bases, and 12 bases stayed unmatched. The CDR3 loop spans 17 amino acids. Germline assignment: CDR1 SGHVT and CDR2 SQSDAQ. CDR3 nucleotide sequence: TGTGCCAGCAGCGATCGGGACAGGGGGCAAGTCAGAACTGAAGCTTTCTTT. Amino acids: CASSDRDRGQVRTEAFF.

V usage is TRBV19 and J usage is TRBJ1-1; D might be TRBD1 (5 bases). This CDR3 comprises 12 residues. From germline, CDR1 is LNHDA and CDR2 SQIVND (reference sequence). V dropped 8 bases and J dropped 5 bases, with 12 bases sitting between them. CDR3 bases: TGTGCCAGTGGGTGGAGGGGAACTGAAGCTTTCTTT. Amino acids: CASGWRGTEAFF.

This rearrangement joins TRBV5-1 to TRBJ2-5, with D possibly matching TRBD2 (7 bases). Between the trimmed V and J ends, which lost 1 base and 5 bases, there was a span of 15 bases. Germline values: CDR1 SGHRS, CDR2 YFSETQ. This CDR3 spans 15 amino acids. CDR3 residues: CASSLNGGPLETQYF. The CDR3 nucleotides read TGCGCCAGCAGCTTGAACGGGGGGCCTCTGGAGACCCAGTACTTC.

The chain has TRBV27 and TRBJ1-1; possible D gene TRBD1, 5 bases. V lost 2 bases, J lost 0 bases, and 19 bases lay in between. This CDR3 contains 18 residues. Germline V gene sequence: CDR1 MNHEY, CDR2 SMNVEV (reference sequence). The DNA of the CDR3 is TGTGCCAGCAGTTTAGGAACCAGTGGGGGGATGATGAACACTGAAGCTTTCTTT. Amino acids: CASSLGTSGGMMNTEAFF.

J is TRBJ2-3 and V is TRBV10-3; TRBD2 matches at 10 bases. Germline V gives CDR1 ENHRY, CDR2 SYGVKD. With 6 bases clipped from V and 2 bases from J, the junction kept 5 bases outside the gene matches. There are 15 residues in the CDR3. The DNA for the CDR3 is TGTGCCATCAGCGCTACTAGCGGGATCACAGATACGCAGTATTTT. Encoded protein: CAISATSGITDTQYF.

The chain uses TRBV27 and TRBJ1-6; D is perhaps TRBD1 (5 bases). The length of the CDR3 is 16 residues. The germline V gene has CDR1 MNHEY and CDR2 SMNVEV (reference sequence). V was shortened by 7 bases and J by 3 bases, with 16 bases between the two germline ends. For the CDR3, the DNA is TGTGCCAGCAAGGGAGGGGTCCATAGCTATAATTCACCCCTCCACTTT. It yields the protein CASKGGVHSYNSPLHF.

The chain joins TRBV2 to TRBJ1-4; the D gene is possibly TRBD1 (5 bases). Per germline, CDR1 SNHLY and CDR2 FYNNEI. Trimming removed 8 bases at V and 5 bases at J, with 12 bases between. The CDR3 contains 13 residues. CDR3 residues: CASGREGNEKLFF. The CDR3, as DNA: TGTGCCAGCGGCCGGGAGGGGAATGAAAAACTGTTTTTT.

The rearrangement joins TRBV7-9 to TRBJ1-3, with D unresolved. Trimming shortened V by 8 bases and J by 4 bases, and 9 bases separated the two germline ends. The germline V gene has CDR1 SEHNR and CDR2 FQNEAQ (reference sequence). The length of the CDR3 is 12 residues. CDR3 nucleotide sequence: TGTGCCAGCGAGGGCCCCGGAAACACCATATATTTT. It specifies CASEGPGNTIYF.

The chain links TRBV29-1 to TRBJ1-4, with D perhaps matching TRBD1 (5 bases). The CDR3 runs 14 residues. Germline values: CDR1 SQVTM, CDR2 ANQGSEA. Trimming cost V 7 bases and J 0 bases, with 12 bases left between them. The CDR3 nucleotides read TGCAGCGCATTGGACATATCAACTAATGAAAAACTGTTTTTT. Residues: CSALDISTNEKLFF. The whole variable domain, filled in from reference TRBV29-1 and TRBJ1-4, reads SAVISQKPSRDICQRGTSLTIQCQVDSQVTMMFWYRQQPGQSLTLIATANQGSEATYESGFVIDKFPISRPNLTFSTLTVSNMSPEDSSIYLCSALDISTNEKLFFGSGTQLSVL.

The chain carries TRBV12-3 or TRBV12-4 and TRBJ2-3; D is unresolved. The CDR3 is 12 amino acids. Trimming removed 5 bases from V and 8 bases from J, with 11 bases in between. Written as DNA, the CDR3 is TGTGCCAGCAGTCCAGACTCGGGTACGCAGTATTTT. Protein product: CASSPDSGTQYF.

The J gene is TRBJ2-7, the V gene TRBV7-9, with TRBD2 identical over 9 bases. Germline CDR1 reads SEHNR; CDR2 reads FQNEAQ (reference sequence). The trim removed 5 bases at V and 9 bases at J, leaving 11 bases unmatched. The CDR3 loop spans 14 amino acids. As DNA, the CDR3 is TGTGCCAGCAGCGAAAAGGGACTAGCCCTACGGCAGTACTTC. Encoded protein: CASSEKGLALRQYF. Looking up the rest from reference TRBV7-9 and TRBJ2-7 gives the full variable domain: DTGVSQNPRHKITKRGQNVTFRCDPISEHNRLYWYRQTLGQGPEFLTYFQNEAQLEKSRLLSDRFSAERPKGSFSTLEIQRTEQGDSAMYLCASSEKGLALRQYFGPGTRLTVT.

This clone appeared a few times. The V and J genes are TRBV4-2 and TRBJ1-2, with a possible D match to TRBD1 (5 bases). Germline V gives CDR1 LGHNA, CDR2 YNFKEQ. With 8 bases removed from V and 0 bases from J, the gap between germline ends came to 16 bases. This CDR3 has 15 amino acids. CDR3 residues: CASRPRATTNYGYTF. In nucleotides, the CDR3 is TGTGCCAGCCGTCCCAGGGCCACGACTAACTATGGCTACACCTTC.

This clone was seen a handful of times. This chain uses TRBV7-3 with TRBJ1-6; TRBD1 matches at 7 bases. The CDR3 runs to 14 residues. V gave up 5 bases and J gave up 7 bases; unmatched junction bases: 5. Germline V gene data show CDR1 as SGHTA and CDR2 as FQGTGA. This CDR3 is CASSATGYNSPLHF. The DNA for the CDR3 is TGTGCCAGCAGCGCGACAGGGTACAATTCACCCCTCCACTTT.

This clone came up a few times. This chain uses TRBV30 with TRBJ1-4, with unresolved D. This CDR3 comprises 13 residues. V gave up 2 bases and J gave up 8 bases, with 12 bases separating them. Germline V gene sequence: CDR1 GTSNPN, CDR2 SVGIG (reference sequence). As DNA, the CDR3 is TGTGCCTGGAGTAAGGGAGTCACAGAAAAACTGTTTTTT. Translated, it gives CAWSKGVTEKLFF.

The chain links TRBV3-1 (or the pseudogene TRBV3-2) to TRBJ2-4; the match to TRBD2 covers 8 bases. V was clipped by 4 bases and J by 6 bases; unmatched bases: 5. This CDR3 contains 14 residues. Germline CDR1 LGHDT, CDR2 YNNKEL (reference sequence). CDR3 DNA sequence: TGTGCCAGCAGCCTTCGGACTAGCAGAAACATTCAGTACTTC. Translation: CASSLRTSRNIQYF.

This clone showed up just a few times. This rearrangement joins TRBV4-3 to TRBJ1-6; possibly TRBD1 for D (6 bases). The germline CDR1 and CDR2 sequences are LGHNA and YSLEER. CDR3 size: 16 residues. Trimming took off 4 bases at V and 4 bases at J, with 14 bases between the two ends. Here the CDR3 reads CASSLAGAAYNSPLHF. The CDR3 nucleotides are TGCGCCAGCAGCCTGGCAGGGGCTGCGTATAATTCACCCCTCCACTTT.

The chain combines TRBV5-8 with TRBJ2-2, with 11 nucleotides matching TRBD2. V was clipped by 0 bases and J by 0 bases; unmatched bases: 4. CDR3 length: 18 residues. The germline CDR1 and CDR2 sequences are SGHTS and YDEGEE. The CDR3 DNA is TGTGCCAGCAGCTTGGGTCTAGCGGGGGGCTCGAACACCGGGGAGCTGTTTTTT. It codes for CASSLGLAGGSNTGELFF.

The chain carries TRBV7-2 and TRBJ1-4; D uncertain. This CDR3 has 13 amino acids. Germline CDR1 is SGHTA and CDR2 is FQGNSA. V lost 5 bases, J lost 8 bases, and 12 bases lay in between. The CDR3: CASSVRAREKLFF. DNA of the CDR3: TGTGCCAGCAGCGTCCGAGCGCGCGAAAAACTGTTTTTT.

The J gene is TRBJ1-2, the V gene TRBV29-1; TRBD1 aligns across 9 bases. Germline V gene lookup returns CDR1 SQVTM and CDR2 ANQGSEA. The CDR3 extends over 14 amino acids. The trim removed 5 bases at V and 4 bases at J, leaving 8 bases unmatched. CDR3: CSVIPQGAGYGYTF. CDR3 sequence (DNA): TGCAGCGTTATCCCACAGGGGGCAGGCTATGGCTACACCTTC.

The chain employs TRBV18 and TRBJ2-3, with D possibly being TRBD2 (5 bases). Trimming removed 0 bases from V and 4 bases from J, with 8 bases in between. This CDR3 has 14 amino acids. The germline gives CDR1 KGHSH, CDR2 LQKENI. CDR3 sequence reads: CASSPPGSADTQYF. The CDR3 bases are TGTGCCAGCTCACCACCGGGGAGCGCAGATACGCAGTATTTT.

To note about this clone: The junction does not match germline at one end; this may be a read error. The CDR3 DNA sequence: TGTGCCAGTAGTTCTTGGGCGCTGGAAGCCTTC. This codes for CASSSWALEAF. The chain employs TRBV19 and TRBJ1-2; D not certain. The CDR3 runs to 11 residues. Germline V gene data show CDR1 as LNHDA and CDR2 as SQIVND (reference sequence).

CDR3 residues: CASSTGPAYEQYF. The CDR3 DNA sequence: TGTGCCAGCAGTACTGGGCCCGCCTACGAGCAGTACTTC. The gene calls are TRBV6-5 and TRBJ2-7; no firm D call. Germline assignment: CDR1 MNHEY and CDR2 SVGAGI. V was shortened by 5 bases and J by 2 bases, with 10 bases between the two germline ends. The CDR3 consists of 13 residues.

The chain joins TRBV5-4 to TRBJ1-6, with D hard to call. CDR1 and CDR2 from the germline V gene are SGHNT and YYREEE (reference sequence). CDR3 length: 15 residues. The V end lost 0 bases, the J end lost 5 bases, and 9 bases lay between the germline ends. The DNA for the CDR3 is TGTGCCAGCAGCTTGGATGGGCCTGATAATTCACCCCTCCACTTT. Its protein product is CASSLDGPDNSPLHF.

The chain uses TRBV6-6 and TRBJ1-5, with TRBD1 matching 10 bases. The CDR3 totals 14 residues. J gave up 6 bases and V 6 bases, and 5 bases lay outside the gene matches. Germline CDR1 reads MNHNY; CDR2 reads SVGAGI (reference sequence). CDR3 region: CASSRDRGGQPQHF. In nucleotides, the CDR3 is TGTGCCAGCAGCCGGGACAGGGGTGGTCAGCCCCAGCATTTT.

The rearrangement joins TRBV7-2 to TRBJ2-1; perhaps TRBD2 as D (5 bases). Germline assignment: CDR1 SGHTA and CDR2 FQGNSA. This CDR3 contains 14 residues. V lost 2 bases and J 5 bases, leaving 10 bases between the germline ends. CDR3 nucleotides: TGTGCCAGCAGCTTATACGCTAGCAACAATGAGCAGTTCTTC. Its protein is CASSLYASNNEQFF.

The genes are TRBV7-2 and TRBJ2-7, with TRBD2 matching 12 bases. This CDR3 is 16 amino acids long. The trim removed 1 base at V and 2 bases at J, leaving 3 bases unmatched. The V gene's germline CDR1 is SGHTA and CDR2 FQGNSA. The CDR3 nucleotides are TGTGCCAGCAGCTTAGAACGACTAGCGGGAGCCTACGAGCAGTACTTC. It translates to CASSLERLAGAYEQYF.

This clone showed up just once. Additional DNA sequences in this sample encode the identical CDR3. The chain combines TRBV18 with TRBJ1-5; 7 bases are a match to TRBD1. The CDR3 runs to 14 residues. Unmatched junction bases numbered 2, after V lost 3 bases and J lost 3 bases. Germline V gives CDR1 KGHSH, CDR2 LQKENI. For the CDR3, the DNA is TGTGCCAGCTCACCGGGACAGCCCAATCAGCCCCAGCATTTT. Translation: CASSPGQPNQPQHF.

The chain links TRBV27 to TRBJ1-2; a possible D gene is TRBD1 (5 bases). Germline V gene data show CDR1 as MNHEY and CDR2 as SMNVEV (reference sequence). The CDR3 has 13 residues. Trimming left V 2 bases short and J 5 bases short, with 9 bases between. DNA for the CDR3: TGTGCCAGCAGTTTACGGGGGGGGTATGGCTACACCTTC. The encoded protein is CASSLRGGYGYTF.